This T cell receptor (beta chain) was captured in a study of response to subunit inactivated influenza vaccine. Study observations and caveats: There was a suggestion from the authors that each seasonal influenza vaccination recruits few new T cells.

In the case of this clonotype: The antigen is unknown.

MiXCR, applied by TCRdb to the RT-PCR reads, yields one record per CDR3 protein. The sample lists about 500,000 distinct CDR3 sequences, 16% seen once, with less than 4% in the top ten. The sequence derives from a man aged 50-75 years who received an inactivated influenza vaccine. The source was CD4+ T cells sorted from PBMCs, collected about 23 months after vaccination.

Here the CDR3 DNA reads TGTGCCAGCAGCTTCCATCGGGCTAGCGGAACCGGGGAGCTGTTTTTT. It translates to CASSFHRASGTGELFF. J is TRBJ2-2 and V is TRBV7-2; 7 nucleotides match TRBD2. V trimming: 3 bases; J trimming: 5 bases; junction bases outside the gene matches: 9. This CDR3 is 16 amino acids long. Germline V gives CDR1 SGHTA, CDR2 FQGNSA.